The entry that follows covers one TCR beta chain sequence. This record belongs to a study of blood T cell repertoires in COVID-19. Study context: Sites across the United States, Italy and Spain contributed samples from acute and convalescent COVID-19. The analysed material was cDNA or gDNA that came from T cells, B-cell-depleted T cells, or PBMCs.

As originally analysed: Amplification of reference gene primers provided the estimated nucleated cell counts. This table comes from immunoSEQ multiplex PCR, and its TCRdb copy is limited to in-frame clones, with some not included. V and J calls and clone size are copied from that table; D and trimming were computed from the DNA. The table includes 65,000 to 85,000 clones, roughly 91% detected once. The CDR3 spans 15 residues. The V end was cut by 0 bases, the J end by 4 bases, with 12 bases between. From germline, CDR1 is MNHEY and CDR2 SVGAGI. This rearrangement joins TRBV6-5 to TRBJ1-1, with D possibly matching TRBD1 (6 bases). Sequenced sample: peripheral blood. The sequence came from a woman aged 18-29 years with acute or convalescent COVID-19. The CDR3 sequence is CASSYSLGAGTEAFF. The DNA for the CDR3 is TGTGCCAGCAGTTACTCGCTGGGGGCCGGCACTGAAGCTTTCTTT.